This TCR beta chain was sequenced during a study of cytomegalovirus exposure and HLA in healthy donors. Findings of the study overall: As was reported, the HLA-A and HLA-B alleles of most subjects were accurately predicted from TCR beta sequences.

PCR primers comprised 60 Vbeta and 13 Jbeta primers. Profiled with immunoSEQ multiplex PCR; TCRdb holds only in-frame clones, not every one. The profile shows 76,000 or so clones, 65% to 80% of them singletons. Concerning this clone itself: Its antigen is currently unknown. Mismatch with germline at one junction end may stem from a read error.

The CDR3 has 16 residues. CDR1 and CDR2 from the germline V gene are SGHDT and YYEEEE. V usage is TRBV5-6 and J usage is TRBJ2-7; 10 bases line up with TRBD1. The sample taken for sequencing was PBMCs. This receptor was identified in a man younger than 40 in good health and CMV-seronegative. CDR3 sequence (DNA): TGTGCCCGCAGCTTGTACGGGGACAGGGGACTCCGTGAGCAGTACTTC. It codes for CARSLYGDRGLREQYF.